Listed here are 30 T cell receptor beta chains from one sample, sequenced in a study of blood T cell repertoires in COVID-19. Here immunoSEQ multiplex PCR was the method, and the copy in TCRdb shows in-frame clones only, minus some. The sample contains some 110,000 clones, around 87% of which appear only once. Sequenced: peripheral blood. The receptors derive from a man aged 50-59 years with acute or convalescent COVID-19.

The gene calls are TRBV27 and TRBJ1-6; 7 bases are a match to TRBD1. Looked up from germline, CDR1 is MNHEY and CDR2 is SMNVEV (reference sequence). This CDR3 spans 16 amino acids. V shed 5 bases and J 2 bases; nucleotides not matched to a gene: 6. The CDR3 coding sequence is TGTGCCAGCAGTAATCGAGGGGGCGCCTATAATTCACCCCTCCACTTT. Its protein product is CASSNRGGAYNSPLHF.

V is TRBV5-1 and J is TRBJ2-1, with a possible D match to TRBD2 (5 bases). This CDR3 contains 15 residues. Germline V CDR1 and CDR2: SGHRS, YFSETQ. V was cut by 1 base and J by 2 bases, with 10 bases left in between. CDR3 in amino acids: CASSLNGETYNEQFF. CDR3 bases: TGCGCCAGCAGCTTGAACGGGGAGACCTACAATGAGCAGTTCTTC. The full variable domain, with the rest looked up from reference TRBV5-1 and TRBJ2-1, is KAGVTQTPRYLIKTRGQQVTLSCSPISGHRSVSWYQQTPGQGLQFLFEYFSETQRNKGNFPGRFSGRQFSNSRSEMNVSTLELGDSALYLCASSLNGETYNEQFFGPGTRLTVL.

This clone was seen once. The J gene is TRBJ2-1, the V gene TRBV19; D might be TRBD2 (6 bases). Germline V lookup: CDR1 LNHDA, CDR2 SQIVND (reference sequence). The CDR3 spans 15 residues. V was trimmed by 5 bases and J by 6 bases, leaving 17 bases between them. CDR3 sequence: CASSLRLVGSNEQFF. In nucleotides, the CDR3 is TGTGCCAGTAGTTTAAGACTAGTTGGGTCCAATGAGCAGTTCTTC.

This clone was recorded only once. The rearrangement joins TRBV18 to TRBJ1-4; D gene unclear. CDR1 KGHSH and CDR2 LQKENI come from the germline V gene. The CDR3 runs to 15 residues. Trimming removed 0 bases from V and 8 bases from J, with 13 bases in between. The DNA of the CDR3 is TGTGCCAGCTCACCACCCAGCAGATCCGGGGAAAAACTGTTTTTT. Translated, it gives CASSPPSRSGEKLFF.

This clone was seen a single time. Other DNA sequences in this sample translate to the same CDR3. J is TRBJ2-7 and V is TRBV18; 9 bases match TRBD2. J was trimmed by 2 bases and V by 2 bases; bases with no gene match: 4. CDR1 and CDR2 (germline): KGHSH, LQKENI. The CDR3 loop spans 15 amino acids. Written as DNA, the CDR3 is TGTGCCAGCTCACCAACTAGCGGGTCCCCCTACGAGCAGTACTTC. Its translation: CASSPTSGSPYEQYF.

A single count supports this clone. The chain combines TRBV29-1 with TRBJ2-1; D is perhaps TRBD1 (8 bases). Germline V gene lookup returns CDR1 SQVTM and CDR2 ANQGSEA. The CDR3 contains 14 residues. The V end lost 3 bases, the J end lost 5 bases, and 14 bases lay between the germline ends. The CDR3 protein is CSVEKQGGHNEQFF. The CDR3 DNA reads TGCAGCGTTGAGAAACAGGGGGGGCACAATGAGCAGTTCTTC.

The rearrangement links TRBV6-5 to TRBJ2-7, with 11 bases lining up with TRBD1. CDR1 is MNHEY, CDR2 SVGAGI, per germline. This CDR3 is 14 amino acids long. V lost 6 bases, J lost 7 bases, and 8 bases stayed unmatched. CDR3 sequence (DNA): TGTGCCAGCAGGCGGGGACAGGGGGTGGGGGAGCAGTACTTC. Translating gives CASRRGQGVGEQYF.

This clone occurred a few times. The CDR3 DNA sequence: TGTGCCAGCAGCTCCCTAGCGGGTCACTCCTACGAGCAGTACTTC. Translation: CASSSLAGHSYEQYF. The V call is TRBV25-1, the J call TRBJ2-7; TRBD2 matches 8 bases. V was pared by 6 bases and J by 0 bases, with 7 bases of the junction left unmatched. Germline-derived CDR1 and CDR2 are MGHDK and SYGVNS. This CDR3 has 15 amino acids.

CDR3 nucleotide sequence: TGTGCCAGCAGCTCCCGGACAGGGGCCGATGGCTACACCTTC. Protein product: CASSSRTGADGYTF. The chain uses TRBV7-2 and TRBJ1-2; 9 bases map to TRBD1. CDR3 length: 14 amino acids. The germline gives CDR1 SGHTA, CDR2 FQGNSA. V lost 4 bases to trimming and J lost 6 bases; unmatched junction nucleotides: 6. The variable domain in full, with the rest retrieved from reference TRBV7-2 and TRBJ1-2, is GAGVSQSPSNKVTEKGKDVELRCDPISGHTALYWYRQSLGQGLEFLIYFQGNSAPDKSGLPSDRFSAERTGGSVSTLTIQRTQQEDSAVYLCASSSRTGADGYTFGSGTRLTVV.

This chain connects TRBV5-1 to TRBJ2-7, with 7 bases matching TRBD1. Germline CDR1 is SGHRS and CDR2 is YFSETQ. This CDR3 has 13 residues. V lost 3 bases and J lost 6; bases outside the gene matches: 6. In DNA, the CDR3 is TGCGCCAGCAGCTGGCAGACAGGGTCCGAGCAGTACTTC. It specifies CASSWQTGSEQYF.

V usage is TRBV5-1 and J usage is TRBJ2-3, with 7 positions matching TRBD2. The germline V gene has CDR1 SGHRS and CDR2 YFSETQ. V was pared by 0 bases and J by 0 bases, with 7 bases of the junction left unmatched. The CDR3 covers 17 residues. The CDR3 DNA sequence: TGCGCCAGCAGCTTGGGAGGGCGGGGGTCTAGCACAGATACGCAGTATTTT. Its protein product is CASSLGGRGSSTDTQYF.

V is TRBV30 and J is TRBJ2-3; 11 positions agree with TRBD2. Germline CDR1 GTSNPN, CDR2 SVGIG (reference sequence). V gave up 7 bases and J gave up 4 bases; unmatched junction bases: 4. The CDR3 has 13 residues. The CDR3 protein is CASGLAGPDTQYF. DNA of the CDR3: TGTGCCTCAGGACTAGCGGGCCCAGATACGCAGTATTTT.

The chain employs TRBV7-2 and TRBJ2-3, with D perhaps TRBD1 (6 bases). Germline CDR1 and CDR2: SGHTA and FQGNSA. Trimming took 1 base from V and 0 from J, leaving 11 bases between them. The CDR3 loop spans 16 amino acids. CDR3 sequence (DNA): TGTGCCAGCAGCTTAGTAAGGGGGTTAAGCACAGATACGCAGTATTTT. This translates into CASSLVRGLSTDTQYF.

The J gene is TRBJ2-5, the V gene TRBV5-1, with D possibly matching TRBD2 (5 bases). V lost 2 bases, J lost 10 bases, and 9 bases lay in between. Germline V gene sequence: CDR1 SGHRS, CDR2 YFSETQ. The CDR3 sequence is 11 residues long. CDR3 residues: CASSFGVIQYF. CDR3 coding DNA: TGCGCCAGCAGCTTCGGGGTGATCCAGTACTTC.

The chain has TRBV14 and TRBJ1-1; TRBD1 agrees at 8 bases. CDR1 is SGHDN, CDR2 FVKESK, per germline. The CDR3 runs to 13 residues. With 1 base clipped from V and 11 bases from J, the junction kept 6 bases outside the gene matches. The CDR3 coding sequence is TGTGCCAGCAGCCAAGGGGGCAGGGGGCATGCTTTCTTT. It yields the protein CASSQGGRGHAFF.

This chain uses TRBV12-3 or TRBV12-4 with TRBJ1-2; D remains unclear. This CDR3 is built from 13 residues. The V end lost 6 bases, the J end lost 2 bases, and 10 bases lay between the germline ends. CDR3 DNA sequence: TGTGCCAGCAGCCCGACACAGAACTATGGCTACACCTTC. Protein sequence: CASSPTQNYGYTF.

The rearrangement joins TRBV6-5 to TRBJ1-5; 7 bases map to TRBD1. CDR3 length equals 16 residues. The germline gives CDR1 MNHEY, CDR2 SVGAGI. The V segment lost 2 bases and the J segment 0 bases; nucleotides outside the gene matches: 4. Here the CDR3 reads CASSYTGANSNQPQHF. As DNA, the CDR3 is TGTGCCAGCAGTTACACAGGGGCGAATAGCAATCAGCCCCAGCATTTT.

The rearrangement links TRBV6-5 to TRBJ2-5; TRBD2 is a possible D gene (7 bases). The CDR3 has 14 residues. Germline V gene data show CDR1 as MNHEY and CDR2 as SVGAGI. V lost 6 bases to trimming and J lost 1 base, with 12 bases between them. The CDR3 region is CASSKGGAQETQYF. Here the CDR3 DNA reads TGTGCCAGCAGCAAAGGGGGGGCCCAAGAGACCCAGTACTTC.

V is TRBV30 and J is TRBJ2-1; 11 nucleotides agree with TRBD2. The junction had 8 bases not matched to a gene; V was cut back by 3 bases and J by 4 bases. Germline V gives CDR1 GTSNPN, CDR2 SVGIG (reference sequence). The CDR3 is made up of 16 amino acids. The CDR3 region has the DNA TGTGCCTGGAGCCCAGGAGGGACTAGCGGTTACAATGAGCAGTTCTTC. It codes for CAWSPGGTSGYNEQFF. The whole variable domain, filled in from reference TRBV30 and TRBJ2-1, reads SQTIHQWPATLVQPVGSPLSLECTVEGTSNPNLYWYRQAAGRGLQLLFYSVGIGQISSEVPQNLSASRPQDRQFILSSKKLLLSDSGFYLCAWSPGGTSGYNEQFFGPGTRLTVL.

Turning to this clone: At one end, the junction sequence differs from germline, possibly due to a read error. The V call is TRBV15, the J call TRBJ2-7; D is undetermined. This CDR3 is 14 amino acids long. Germline loops: CDR1 LNHNV, CDR2 YYDKDF (reference sequence). CDR3 coding DNA: TGTGCCACCAGCGGAGACTCGAGCTCCTACGAGCAGTACTTC. This codes for CATSGDSSSYEQYF.

There are a few counts of this clone. The CDR3 sequence is CASSLRGVNEQFF. The CDR3 nucleotides are TGTGCCAGCAGCCTCAGGGGAGTCAATGAGCAGTTCTTC. The chain recombines TRBV14 with TRBJ2-1, with D tentatively TRBD1 (6 bases). V was cut by 4 bases and J by 6 bases, with 10 bases left in between. Germline V gene sequence: CDR1 SGHDN, CDR2 FVKESK. The CDR3 length is 13 residues.

The chain has TRBV18 and TRBJ2-1; 7 bases map to TRBD2. Losses at the gene ends were 6 bases for V and 0 bases for J; bases not matched to a gene: 14. Germline V gives CDR1 KGHSH, CDR2 LQKENI. The CDR3 is 18 amino acids. CDR3 amino acids: CASSPSLLVAGSYNEQFF. DNA of the CDR3: TGTGCCAGCTCCCCATCCCTCCTTGTAGCGGGCTCCTACAATGAGCAGTTCTTC.

The chain uses TRBV2 and TRBJ2-1; tentative D call: TRBD2 (6 bases). This CDR3 has 13 residues. The germline gives CDR1 SNHLY, CDR2 FYNNEI. V was shortened by 6 bases and J by 6 bases, with 12 bases between the two germline ends. CDR3 coding DNA: TGTGCCAGCAGACTCGCACTAGCCAATGAGCAGTTCTTC. Protein product: CASRLALANEQFF. Supplemented by reference TRBV2 and TRBJ2-1, the full variable domain reads EPEVTQTPSHQVTQMGQEVILRCVPISNHLYFYWYRQILGQKVEFLVSFYNNEISEKSEIFDDQFSVERPDGSNFTLKIRSTKLEDSAMYFCASRLALANEQFFGPGTRLTVL.

The chain recombines TRBV5-4 with TRBJ2-3, with TRBD1 as a possible D gene (5 bases). CDR1 SGHNT and CDR2 YYREEE come from the germline V gene (reference sequence). V was trimmed by 0 bases and J by 6 bases, leaving 11 bases between them. This CDR3 spans 14 amino acids. CDR3 region: CASSLAQGSDTQYF. In DNA form, the CDR3 reads TGTGCCAGCAGCTTGGCTCAGGGATCGGATACGCAGTATTTT. The full variable domain, with the rest looked up from reference TRBV5-4 and TRBJ2-3, is ETGVTQSPTHLIKTRGQQVTLRCSSQSGHNTVSWYQQALGQGPQFIFQYYREEENGRGNFPPRFSGLQFPNYSSELNVNALELDDSALYLCASSLAQGSDTQYFGPGTRLTVL.

The chain uses TRBV5-1 and TRBJ2-2, with 13 positions matching TRBD2. There are 16 residues in the CDR3. The germline CDR1 and CDR2 sequences are SGHRS and YFSETQ. With V trimmed by 4 bases and J by 8 bases, 8 bases remained unmatched. The DNA of the CDR3 is TGCGCCAGCAGCCCAACTAGCGGGAGGGCAGAAGGGGAGCTGTTTTTT. Its translation: CASSPTSGRAEGELFF. The full variable domain, completed using reference TRBV5-1 and TRBJ2-2, is KAGVTQTPRYLIKTRGQQVTLSCSPISGHRSVSWYQQTPGQGLQFLFEYFSETQRNKGNFPGRFSGRQFSNSRSEMNVSTLELGDSALYLCASSPTSGRAEGELFFGEGSRLTVL.

CDR3 residues: CATSRGQLYNEQFF. The CDR3 DNA reads TGTGCCACCAGTCGGGGACAGCTTTACAATGAGCAGTTCTTC. The V and J genes are TRBV24-1 and TRBJ2-1; TRBD1 matches 7 bases. Per the germline V gene, CDR1 is KGHDR and CDR2 is SFDVKD. The CDR3 covers 14 residues. V lost 6 bases and J lost 4; bases outside the gene matches: 5.

The rearrangement links TRBV24-1 to TRBJ2-2; D may be TRBD2 (6 bases). V gave up 3 bases and J gave up 3 bases, with 10 bases separating them. The CDR3 runs 15 residues. Germline V CDR1 and CDR2: KGHDR, SFDVKD. The CDR3 here is CATSDHRDYTGELFF. In nucleotides, the CDR3 is TGTGCCACCAGTGATCACCGGGACTACACCGGGGAGCTGTTTTTT.

As DNA, the CDR3 is TGTGCCAGTAGTATAGCCCTCTGGGGGGCCTACAATGAGCAGTTCTTC. This codes for CASSIALWGAYNEQFF. V is TRBV19 and J is TRBJ2-1; tentative D call: TRBD2 (6 bases). CDR1 LNHDA and CDR2 SQIVND come from the germline V gene (reference sequence). The CDR3 length is 16 residues. V lost 1 base, J lost 2 bases, and 12 bases lay in between. Full variable domain (remainder filled in from reference TRBV19 and TRBJ2-1): DGGITQSPKYLFRKEGQNVTLSCEQNLNHDAMYWYRQDPGQGLRLIYYSQIVNDFQKGDIAEGYSVSREKKESFPLTVTSAQKNPTAFYLCASSIALWGAYNEQFFGPGTRLTVL.

Here the CDR3 DNA reads TGTGCCAGCAGCGTAGGAGGGGGCTTATTGTACAATGAGCAGTTCTTC. Its translation: CASSVGGGLLYNEQFF. This chain uses TRBV9 with TRBJ2-1; 7 bases fit TRBD1. CDR3 size: 16 residues. Germline V gives CDR1 SGDLS, CDR2 YYNGEE. J gave up 4 bases and V 0 bases, and 7 bases lay outside the gene matches.

This chain joins TRBV5-4 and TRBJ2-1; 7 nucleotides match TRBD2. The length of the CDR3 is 16 residues. V was pared by 1 base and J by 3 bases, with 7 bases of the junction left unmatched. Germline lookup yields CDR1 SGHNT and CDR2 YYREEE (reference sequence). CDR3 bases: TGTGCCAGCAGCTTGTCCGCGCGGGAGAACTACAATGAGCAGTTCTTC. Translated: CASSLSARENYNEQFF. Full variable domain (missing parts from reference TRBV5-4 and TRBJ2-1): ETGVTQSPTHLIKTRGQQVTLRCSSQSGHNTVSWYQQALGQGPQFIFQYYREEENGRGNFPPRFSGLQFPNYSSELNVNALELDDSALYLCASSLSARENYNEQFFGPGTRLTVL.